This T cell receptor beta chain derives from a study of T cell clonotyping in hematopoietic cell transplantation. Findings and limits, study-wide: Recipient TCR diversity dropped after transplant; expanded clonotypes rose from day 30 to 180. Cells were unsorted, so CD4 and CD8 contributions were not separated. Graft donor and pretransplant recipient Inverse Simpson Index values predicted broader posttransplant TCR diversity.

The germline V gene encodes CDR1 LGHNA and CDR2 YSLEER. The junction had 0 bases not matched to a gene; V was cut back by 1 base and J by 4 bases. This CDR3 has 14 residues. Profiling relied on immunoSEQ multiplex PCR, and the TCRdb table lists in-frame clones only, not all of them. This table holds 15,000 to 20,000 clones, 86% found once. As regards this clone: Its cognate antigen is unknown.

Sample time point: recipient sample about 28 days before transplant, after cytoreduction. Blood collection times were about day -28 and days 30, 100, 180 posttransplant. The sample consisted of peripheral blood mononuclear cells, taken before stem cell transplant. The clonotype comes from a man aged 50 or older with acute myeloid leukemia. Some clones in this sample may be carry-over from other donors' samples. The chain couples TRBV4-3 to TRBJ2-5; 10 positions agree with TRBD1. The CDR3 DNA reads TGCGCCAGCAGCCAAGGACAGGGGGCAGAGACCCAGTACTTC. Translated: CASSQGQGAETQYF.